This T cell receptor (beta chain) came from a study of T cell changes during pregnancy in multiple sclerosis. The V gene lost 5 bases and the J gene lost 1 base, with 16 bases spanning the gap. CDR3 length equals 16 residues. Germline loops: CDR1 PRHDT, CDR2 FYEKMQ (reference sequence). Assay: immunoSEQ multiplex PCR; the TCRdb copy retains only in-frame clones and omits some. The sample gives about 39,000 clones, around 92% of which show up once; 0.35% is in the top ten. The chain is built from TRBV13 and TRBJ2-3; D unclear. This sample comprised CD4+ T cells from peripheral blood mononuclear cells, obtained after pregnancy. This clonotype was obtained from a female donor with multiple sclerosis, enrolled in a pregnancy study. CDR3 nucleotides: TGTGCCAGCAGCCGCACTTTAATGGTCGGCACAGATACGCAGTATTTT. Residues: CASSRTLMVGTDTQYF.